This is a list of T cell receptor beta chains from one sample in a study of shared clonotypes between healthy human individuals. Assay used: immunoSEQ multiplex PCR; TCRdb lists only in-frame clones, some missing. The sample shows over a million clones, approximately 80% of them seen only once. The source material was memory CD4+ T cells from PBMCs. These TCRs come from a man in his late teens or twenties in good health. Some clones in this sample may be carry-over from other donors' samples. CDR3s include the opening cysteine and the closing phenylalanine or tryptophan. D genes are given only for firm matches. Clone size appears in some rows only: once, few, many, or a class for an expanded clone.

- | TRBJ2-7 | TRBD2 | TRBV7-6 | CASSPSGTSGRYEQYF | TGTGCCAGCAGCCCCTCGGGGACTAGCGGGAGATACGAGCAGTACTTC
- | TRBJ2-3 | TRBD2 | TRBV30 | CAWSVDLAVTDTQYF | TGTGCCTGGAGTGTAGACCTAGCGGTAACAGATACGCAGTATTTT
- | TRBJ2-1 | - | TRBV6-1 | CASSEASRNEQFF | TGTGCCAGCAGTGAAGCTAGTCGGAATGAGCAGTTCTTC
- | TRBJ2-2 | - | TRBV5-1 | CASSPRDGPGRELFF | TGCGCCAGCAGCCCCCGGGACGGCCCCGGGAGGGAGCTGTTTTTT
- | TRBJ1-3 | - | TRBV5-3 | CARSLSGRHSGNTIYF | TGTGCCAGAAGCTTGTCGGGACGCCACTCTGGAAACACCATATATTTT
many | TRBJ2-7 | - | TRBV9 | CASSVEGSSSYEQYF | TGTGCCAGCAGCGTTGAGGGAAGCAGCTCCTACGAGCAGTACTTC
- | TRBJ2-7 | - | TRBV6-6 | CASSTASYEQYF | TGTGCCAGCAGTACAGCTTCCTACGAGCAGTACTTC
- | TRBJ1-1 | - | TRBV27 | CASSPWGAGNTEAFF | TGTGCCAGCAGTCCCTGGGGGGCAGGGAACACTGAAGCTTTCTTT
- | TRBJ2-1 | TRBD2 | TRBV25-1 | CASSGLLGTSGLGEQFF | TGTGCCAGCAGTGGCCTCTTGGGGACTAGCGGCCTGGGTGAGCAGTTCTTC
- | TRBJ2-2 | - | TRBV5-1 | CASSTRGRGIPGELFF | TGCGCCAGCAGCACTAGGGGGAGAGGGATCCCCGGGGAGCTGTTTTTT
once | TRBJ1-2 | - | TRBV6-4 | CASRKEELDSYGYTF | TGTGCCAGCAGGAAAGAAGAACTAGATAGCTATGGCTACACCTTC
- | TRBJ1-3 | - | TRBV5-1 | CASSLAGDTIYF | TGCGCCAGCAGCTTGGCCGGGGACACCATATATTTT
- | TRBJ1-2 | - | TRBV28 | CASSLFPDFNYGYTF | TGTGCCAGCAGTTTATTTCCAGACTTCAACTATGGCTACACCTTC
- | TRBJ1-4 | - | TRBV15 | CATSRDFPGYGEKLFF | TGTGCCACCAGCAGAGATTTTCCGGGGTATGGTGAAAAACTGTTTTTT
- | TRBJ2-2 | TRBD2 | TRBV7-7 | CASSFVAGAPTGELFF | TGTGCCAGCAGCTTTGTAGCGGGAGCCCCCACCGGGGAGCTGTTTTTT
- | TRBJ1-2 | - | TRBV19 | CASSQGLNYGYTF | TGTGCCAGTAGTCAGGGCCTAAACTATGGCTACACCTTC
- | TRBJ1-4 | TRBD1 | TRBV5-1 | CASSGGQGRDEKLFF | TGCGCCAGCAGCGGTGGACAGGGGCGAGACGAAAAACTGTTTTTT
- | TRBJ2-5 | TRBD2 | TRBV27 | CASRASGSPSQETQYF | TGTGCCAGCAGGGCTAGCGGGAGCCCTAGTCAAGAGACCCAGTACTTC
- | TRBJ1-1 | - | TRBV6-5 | CASRRAREETEAFF | TGTGCCAGCAGAAGGGCCAGGGAGGAAACTGAAGCTTTCTTT
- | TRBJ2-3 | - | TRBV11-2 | CASSFSGAGDDTQYF | TGTGCCAGCAGCTTTTCGGGTGCCGGCGATGATACGCAGTATTTT
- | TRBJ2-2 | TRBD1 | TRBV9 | CASSVTGGDTGELFF | TGTGCCAGCAGCGTAACAGGGGGCGACACCGGGGAGCTGTTTTTT
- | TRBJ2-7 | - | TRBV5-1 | CASSSDSSYEQYF | TGCGCCAGCAGCTCGGACAGCTCCTACGAGCAGTACTTC
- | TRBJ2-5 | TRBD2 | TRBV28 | CASSSPASGTQETQYF | TGTGCCAGCAGTTCCCCGGCTAGCGGGACGCAAGAGACCCAGTACTTC
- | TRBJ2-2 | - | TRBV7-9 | CASSLRPRNTGELFF | TGTGCCAGCAGCTTAAGGCCAAGGAACACCGGGGAGCTGTTTTTT
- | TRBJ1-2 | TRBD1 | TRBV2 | CASSEGRGQFGQDTF | TGTGCCAGCAGTGAAGGAAGGGGGCAATTTGGTCAGGACACCTTC
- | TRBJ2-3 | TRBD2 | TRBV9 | CASSEGLALTSTGTDTQYF | TGTGCCAGCAGCGAGGGACTAGCCCTAACCTCGACCGGCACAGATACGCAGTATTTT
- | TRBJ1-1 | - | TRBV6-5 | CASSWTALNTEAFF | TGTGCCAGCAGCTGGACAGCTTTGAACACTGAAGCTTTCTTT
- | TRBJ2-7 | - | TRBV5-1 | CASSYGPPDYEQYF | TGCGCCAGCAGCTACGGACCTCCCGACTACGAGCAGTACTTC
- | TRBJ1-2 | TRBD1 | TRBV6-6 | CASSPTGGGYGYTF | TGTGCCAGCAGTCCTACAGGGGGCGGCTATGGCTACACCTTC
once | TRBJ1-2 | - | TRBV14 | CASSQSVGNYGYTF | TGTGCCAGCAGCCAATCGGTGGGAAACTATGGCTACACCTTC
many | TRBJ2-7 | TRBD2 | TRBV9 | CASSFTAGGPYEQYF | TGTGCCAGCAGCTTCACCGCGGGAGGTCCCTACGAGCAGTACTTC
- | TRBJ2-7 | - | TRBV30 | CAWSRDSTYEQYF | TGTGCCTGGAGCCGGGACTCGACCTACGAGCAGTACTTC
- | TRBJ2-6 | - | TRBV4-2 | CASSQDGHRDGIGANVLTF | TGTGCCAGCAGCCAAGATGGTCACAGGGATGGAATTGGGGCCAACGTCCTGACTTTC
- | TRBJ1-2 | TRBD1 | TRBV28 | CASSLQGVNYGYTF | TGTGCCAGCAGTTTGCAGGGGGTCAACTATGGCTACACCTTC
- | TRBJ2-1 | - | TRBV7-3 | CASSLIGTRYNEQFF | TGTGCCAGCAGCTTAATAGGGACCCGATACAATGAGCAGTTCTTC
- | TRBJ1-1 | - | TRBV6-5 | CASSLQPGVTEAFF | TGTGCCAGCAGTCTACAGCCGGGGGTGACTGAAGCTTTCTTT
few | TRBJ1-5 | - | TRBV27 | CASSLQEGRDSNQPQHF | TGTGCCAGCAGTTTACAAGAGGGGAGGGATAGCAATCAGCCCCAGCATTTT
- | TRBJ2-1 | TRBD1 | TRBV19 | CASSQRTGDNNEQFF | TGTGCCAGTAGTCAAAGGACAGGCGACAACAATGAGCAGTTCTTC
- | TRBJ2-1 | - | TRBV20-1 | CSALRAVQFF | TGCAGTGCTCTGAGAGCGGTCCAGTTCTTC
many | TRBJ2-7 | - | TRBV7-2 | CASSPTWGPYEQYF | TGTGCCAGCAGCCCGACGTGGGGGCCCTACGAGCAGTACTTC
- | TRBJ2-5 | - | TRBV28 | CASSLLGETQYF | TGTGCCAGCAGTTTATTGGGCGAGACCCAGTACTTC
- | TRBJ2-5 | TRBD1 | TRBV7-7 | CASSPVVGTGEETQYF | TGTGCCAGCAGCCCAGTTGTTGGGACAGGAGAAGAGACCCAGTACTTC
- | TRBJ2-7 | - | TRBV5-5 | CASSFLRDEQYF | TGTGCCAGCAGCTTTCTCAGGGACGAGCAGTACTTC
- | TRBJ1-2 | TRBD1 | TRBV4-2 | CASSRTGGEPYGYTF | TGTGCCAGCAGCCGTACAGGGGGCGAACCCTATGGCTACACCTTC
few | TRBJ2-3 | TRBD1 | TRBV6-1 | CASSGLIGQGLWGDTQYF | TGTGCCAGCAGTGGCCTTATTGGACAGGGCCTCTGGGGAGATACGCAGTATTTT
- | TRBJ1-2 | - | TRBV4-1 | CASSQGGTGNYGYTF | TGCGCCAGCAGCCAAGGTGGAACGGGAAACTATGGCTACACCTTC
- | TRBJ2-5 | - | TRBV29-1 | CSVGPGDETQYF | TGCAGCGTGGGGCCAGGGGACGAGACCCAGTACTTC